Here is one T cell receptor (beta chain) with its context. Germline assignment: CDR1 GTSNPN and CDR2 SVGIG (reference sequence). This CDR3 is 15 amino acids long. V was cut by 4 bases and J by 0 bases, with 15 bases left in between. TCRdb re-derived calls from the 5' RACE reads in MiXCR, one entry per CDR3 protein. This table has about 43,000 distinct CDR3 sequences, 22% appearing once. The sorted Tregs were CD4+CD25+CD127-/low cells. The specimen was Tregs sorted from a lymph node. The chain is built from TRBV30 and TRBJ1-1, with a weak D call TRBD1 (6 bases). This receptor was obtained from a female donor with breast cancer. Written as DNA, the CDR3 is TGTGCCTGGACCCCTACAGGACAGTTGAACACTGAAGCTTTCTTT. This codes for CAWTPTGQLNTEAFF.